This is a list of T cell receptor beta chains from one sample in a study of identical twins. TCRdb reprocessed the 5' RACE reads with MiXCR, giving one entry per CDR3 protein. Seen here are some 1,600,000 distinct CDR3 sequences, under 35% observed once, and the top ten hold about 0.3%. The source material was cord blood. Receptor source: a newborn girl in good health. Both conserved end residues are part of each CDR3. The order of the fields is J gene, V gene, CDR3 protein.

TRBJ1-2 TRBV6-6 CASSYDRQNYGYTF
TRBJ1-1 TRBV2 CASSDQGGAEAFF
TRBJ2-7 TRBV7-6 CASSSGFRYEQYF
TRBJ1-2 TRBV25-1 CASSEYSMQGYTF
TRBJ2-7 TRBV27 CASSPQGTYEQYF
NA TRBV6-1 CASSEWEGSEQYF
TRBJ2-1 TRBV7-9 CASIISGSSYNEQFF
TRBJ2-7 TRBV4-2 CASSPYSSGFYEQYF
TRBJ1-6 TRBV29-1 CSVMGAQSPLHF
TRBJ2-2 TRBV7-9 CASTRKGRVGELFF
TRBJ2-7 TRBV20-1 CSARSGTREGEQYF
TRBJ1-5 TRBV19 CASSTGNENQPQHF
TRBJ1-2 TRBV9 CASSPQGQGIYGYTF
NA TRBV7-2 CSSSLGTDIQYF
TRBJ1-2 TRBV25-1 CASSEGRQPFNYGYTF
TRBJ1-5 TRBV7-9 CASSLGTGPSNQPQHF
TRBJ2-3 TRBV24-1 CATSDLTGAGTDTQYF
TRBJ2-3 TRBV2 CASEGGVSTDTQYF
TRBJ2-1 TRBV28 CASSHLEGGNEQFF
TRBJ2-1 TRBV5-1 CASGLDDQETQFF
NA TRBV14 CASSQGGGLGIYNEQYF
TRBJ2-7 TRBV5-1 CASSLASTSGGSYEQYF
TRBJ2-4 TRBV6-6 CASSYLAGGPTKNIQYF
TRBJ1-1 TRBV30 CAWSVGGGAFF